One T cell receptor beta chain is described in this entry. Antigen: not known. The data are from a study of cytomegalovirus exposure and HLA in healthy donors. Broader study findings: Cytomegalovirus status was reportedly diagnosed by the classifier with high specificity and sensitivity. Three chains linked to CMV were shown in vitro to be specific for CMV antigens. Rarity characterized most TCR sequences, yet some public TCRs appeared in many donors.

The assay was immunoSEQ multiplex PCR, and TCRdb's table has in-frame clones only and misses some. This sample has roughly 100,000 clones; 88% occur once, and the top ten carry 1.8%. This CDR3 has 16 amino acids. Germline assignment: CDR1 KGHSH and CDR2 LQKENI. The V and J ends lost 3 bases and 3 bases, in that order; junction bases with no gene match: 9. Sample: PBMCs. The gene calls are TRBV18 and TRBJ1-2, with 8 nucleotides matching TRBD1. The clonotype comes from a young woman in good health and CMV-seropositive. CDR3 coding DNA: TGTGCCAGCTCACCCATAACCGGACAGGGTGACTATGGCTACACCTTC. This sequence encodes CASSPITGQGDYGYTF.